Detailed here is one T cell receptor beta chain. This entry comes from a study of graft-versus-host responses after intestinal transplantation. Here immunoSEQ multiplex PCR was the method, and the copy in TCRdb shows in-frame clones only, minus some. The sample consists of some 45,000 clones, over 75% of them appearing once. The CDR3 spans 11 residues. Looked up from germline, CDR1 is SNHLY and CDR2 is FYNNEI. The TCR originated in a human patient who received an intestinal transplant, so some T cells may come from the graft donor. Specimen: PBMCs, collected 524 days after transplant. V and J are TRBV2 and TRBJ2-5; D not resolved. The DNA end is a closer match to TRBJ2-7, so the J assignment may be wrong. Written as DNA, the CDR3 is TGTGCCAGCAGTGAAGTCTACGAGCAGTACTTC. It yields the protein CASSEVYEQYF.